This T cell receptor beta chain was obtained from a study of T cell clones after liver transplantation. The V gene's germline CDR1 is SQVTM and CDR2 ANQGSEA. The CDR3 sequence is 15 residues long. V dropped 4 bases and J dropped 0 bases, with 14 bases sitting between them. Measured with immunoSEQ multiplex PCR; TCRdb has only the in-frame clones, and not every one. The table includes approximately 100,000 clones, more than 75% detected once. The V and J genes are TRBV29-1 and TRBJ2-3; D remains ambiguous. Specimen: CD4+ T cells from blood, collected before liver transplant. The clonotype comes from a human donor who received a liver transplant. The DNA of the CDR3 is TGCAGCGTTGGCGGAAGCTCCACTAGCACAGATACGCAGTATTTT. Amino acids: CSVGGSSTSTDTQYF.